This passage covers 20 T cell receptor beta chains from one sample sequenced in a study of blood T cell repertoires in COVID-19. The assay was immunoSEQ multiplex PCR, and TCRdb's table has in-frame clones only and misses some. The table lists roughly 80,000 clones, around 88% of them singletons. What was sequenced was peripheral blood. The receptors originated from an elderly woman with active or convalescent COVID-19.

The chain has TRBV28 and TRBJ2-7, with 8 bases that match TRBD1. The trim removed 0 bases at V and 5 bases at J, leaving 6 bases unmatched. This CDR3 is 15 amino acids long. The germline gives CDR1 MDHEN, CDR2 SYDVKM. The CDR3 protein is CASSLWQGALDEQYF. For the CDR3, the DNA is TGTGCCAGCAGTTTATGGCAGGGGGCGCTGGACGAGCAGTACTTC.

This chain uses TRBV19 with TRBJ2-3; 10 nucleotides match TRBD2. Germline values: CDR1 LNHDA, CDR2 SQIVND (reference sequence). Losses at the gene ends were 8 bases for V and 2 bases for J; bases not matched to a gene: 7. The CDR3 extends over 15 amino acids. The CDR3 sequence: CASPRTSGYTDTQYF. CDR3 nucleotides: TGTGCCAGTCCTCGGACTAGCGGCTACACAGATACGCAGTATTTT. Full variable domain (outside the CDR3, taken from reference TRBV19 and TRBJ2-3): DGGITQSPKYLFRKEGQNVTLSCEQNLNHDAMYWYRQDPGQGLRLIYYSQIVNDFQKGDIAEGYSVSREKKESFPLTVTSAQKNPTAFYLCASPRTSGYTDTQYFGPGTRLTVL.

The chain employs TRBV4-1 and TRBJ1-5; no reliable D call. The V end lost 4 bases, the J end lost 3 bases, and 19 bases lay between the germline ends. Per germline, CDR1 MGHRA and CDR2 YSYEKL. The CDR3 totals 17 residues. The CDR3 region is CASSRTPVSYYNQPQHF. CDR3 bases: TGCGCCAGCAGCCGAACCCCCGTCAGTTACTACAATCAGCCCCAGCATTTT.

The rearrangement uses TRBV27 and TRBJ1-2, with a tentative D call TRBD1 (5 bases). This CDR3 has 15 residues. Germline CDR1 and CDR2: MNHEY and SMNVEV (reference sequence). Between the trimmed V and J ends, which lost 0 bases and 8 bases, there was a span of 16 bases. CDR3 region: CASSLSGLGGVGYTF. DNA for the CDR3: TGTGCCAGCAGTTTATCGGGCCTCGGGGGAGTAGGCTACACCTTC.

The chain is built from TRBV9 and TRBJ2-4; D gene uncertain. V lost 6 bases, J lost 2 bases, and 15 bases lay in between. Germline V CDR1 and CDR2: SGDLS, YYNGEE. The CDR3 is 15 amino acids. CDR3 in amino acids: CASTRLVSPKNIQYF. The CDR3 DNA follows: TGTGCCAGCACACGACTGGTGAGTCCCAAAAACATTCAGTACTTC.

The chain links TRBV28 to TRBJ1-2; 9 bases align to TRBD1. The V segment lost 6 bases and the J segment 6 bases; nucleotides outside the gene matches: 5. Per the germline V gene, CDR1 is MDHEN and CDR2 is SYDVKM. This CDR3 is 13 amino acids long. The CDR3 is CASRGQGGNGYTF. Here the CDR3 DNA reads TGTGCCAGCAGGGGACAGGGCGGTAATGGCTACACCTTC.

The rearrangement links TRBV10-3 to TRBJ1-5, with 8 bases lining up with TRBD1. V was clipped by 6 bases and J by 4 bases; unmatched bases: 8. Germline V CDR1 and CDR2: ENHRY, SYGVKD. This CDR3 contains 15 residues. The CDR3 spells CAIRQDRDGNQPQHF. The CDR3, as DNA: TGTGCCATCAGACAGGACAGGGATGGTAATCAGCCCCAGCATTTT.

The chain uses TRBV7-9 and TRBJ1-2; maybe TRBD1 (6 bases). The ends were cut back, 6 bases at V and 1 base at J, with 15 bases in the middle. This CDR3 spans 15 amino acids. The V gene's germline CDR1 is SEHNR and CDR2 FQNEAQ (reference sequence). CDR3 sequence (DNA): TGTGCCAGCAGTTGGGGGACACCAGATAACTATGGCTACACCTTC. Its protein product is CASSWGTPDNYGYTF.

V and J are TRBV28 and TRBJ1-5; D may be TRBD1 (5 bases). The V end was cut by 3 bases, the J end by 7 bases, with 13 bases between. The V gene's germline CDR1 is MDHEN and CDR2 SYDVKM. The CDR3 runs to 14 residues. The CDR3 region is CASSFFGREQPQHF. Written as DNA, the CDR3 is TGTGCCAGCAGTTTTTTTGGCAGGGAACAGCCCCAGCATTTT.

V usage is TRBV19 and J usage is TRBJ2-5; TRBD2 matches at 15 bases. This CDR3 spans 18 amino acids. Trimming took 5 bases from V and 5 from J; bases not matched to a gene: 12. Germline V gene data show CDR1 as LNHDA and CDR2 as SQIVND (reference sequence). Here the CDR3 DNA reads TGTGCCAGTAGTGTGGGACTAGCGGGGGGCCTCCTCCAGGAGACCCAGTACTTC. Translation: CASSVGLAGGLLQETQYF.

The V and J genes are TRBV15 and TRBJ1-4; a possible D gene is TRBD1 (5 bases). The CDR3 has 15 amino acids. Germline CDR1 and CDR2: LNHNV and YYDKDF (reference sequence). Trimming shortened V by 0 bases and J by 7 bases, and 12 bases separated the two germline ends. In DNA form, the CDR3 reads TGTGCCACCAGCAGAGATAAGGGGCAGGGTGAAAAACTGTTTTTT. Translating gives CATSRDKGQGEKLFF.

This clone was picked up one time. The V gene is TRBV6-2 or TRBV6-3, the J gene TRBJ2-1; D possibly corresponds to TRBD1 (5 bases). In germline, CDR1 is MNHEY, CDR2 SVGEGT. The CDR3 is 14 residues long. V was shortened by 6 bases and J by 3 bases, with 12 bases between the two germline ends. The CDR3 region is CASSPPGHYNEQFF. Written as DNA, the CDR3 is TGTGCCAGCAGCCCCCCAGGACACTACAATGAGCAGTTCTTC.

Here the CDR3 reads CASSLTGRGELQYF. CDR3 DNA sequence: TGTGCCAGCAGTTTAACAGGGAGGGGGGAGCTTCAGTACTTC. V is TRBV28 and J is TRBJ2-4; D possibly corresponds to TRBD2 (7 bases). Germline V gene sequence: CDR1 MDHEN, CDR2 SYDVKM. V lost 2 bases to trimming and J lost 11 bases, with 16 bases between them. The CDR3 covers 14 residues. Filled out from reference TRBV28 and TRBJ2-4, the complete variable domain reads DVKVTQSSRYLVKRTGEKVFLECVQDMDHENMFWYRQDPGLGLRLIYFSYDVKMKEKGDIPEGYSVSREKKERFSLILESASTNQTSMYLCASSLTGRGELQYFGAGTRLSVL.

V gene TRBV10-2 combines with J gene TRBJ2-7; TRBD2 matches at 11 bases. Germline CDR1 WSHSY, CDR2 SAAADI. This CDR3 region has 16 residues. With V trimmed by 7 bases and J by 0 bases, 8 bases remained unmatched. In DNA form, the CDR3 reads TGCGCCAGCAACGGCGGGACTAGCGGAGCCTCCTACGAGCAGTACTTC. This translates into CASNGGTSGASYEQYF.

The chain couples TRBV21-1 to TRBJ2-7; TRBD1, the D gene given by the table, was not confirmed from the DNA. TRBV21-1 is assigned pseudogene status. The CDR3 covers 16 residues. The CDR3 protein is CASSKIQDTESYEQYF. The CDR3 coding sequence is TGTGCCAGCAGCAAAATCCAGGACACAGAGTCCTACGAGCAGTACTTC.

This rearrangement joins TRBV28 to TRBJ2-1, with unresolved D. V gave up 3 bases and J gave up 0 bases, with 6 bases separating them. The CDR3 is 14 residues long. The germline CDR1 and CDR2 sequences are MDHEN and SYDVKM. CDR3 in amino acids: CASSFADSYNEQFF. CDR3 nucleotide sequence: TGTGCCAGCAGTTTCGCGGACTCCTACAATGAGCAGTTCTTC.

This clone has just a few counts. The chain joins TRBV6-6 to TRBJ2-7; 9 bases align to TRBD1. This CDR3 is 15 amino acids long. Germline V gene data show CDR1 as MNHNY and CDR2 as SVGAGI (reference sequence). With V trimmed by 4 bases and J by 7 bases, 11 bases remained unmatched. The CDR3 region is CASSFRDREVEEQYF. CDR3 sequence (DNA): TGTGCCAGCAGTTTCCGGGACAGGGAGGTAGAAGAGCAGTACTTC.

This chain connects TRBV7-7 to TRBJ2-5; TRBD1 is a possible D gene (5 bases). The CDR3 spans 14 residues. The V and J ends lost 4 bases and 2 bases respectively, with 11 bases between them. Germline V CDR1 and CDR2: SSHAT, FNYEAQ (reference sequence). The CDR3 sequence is CASSYSRAQETQYF. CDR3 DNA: TGTGCCAGCAGCTATAGCAGGGCACAAGAGACCCAGTACTTC.

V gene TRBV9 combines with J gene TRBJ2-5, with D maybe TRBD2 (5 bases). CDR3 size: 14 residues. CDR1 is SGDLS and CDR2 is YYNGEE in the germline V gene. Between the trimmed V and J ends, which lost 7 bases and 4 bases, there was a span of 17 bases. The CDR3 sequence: CASGLMEVSETQYF. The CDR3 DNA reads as TGTGCCAGCGGCCTGATGGAGGTCTCAGAGACCCAGTACTTC.

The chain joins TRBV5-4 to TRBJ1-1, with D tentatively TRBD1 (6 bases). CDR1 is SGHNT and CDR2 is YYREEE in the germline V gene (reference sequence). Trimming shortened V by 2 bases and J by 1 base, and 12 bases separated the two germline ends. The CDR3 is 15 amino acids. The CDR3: CASSFHRAGNTEAFF. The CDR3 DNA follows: TGTGCCAGCAGCTTTCACAGGGCCGGGAACACTGAAGCTTTCTTT.